What follows describes a single T cell receptor (beta chain). This sample was taken from a study of blood T cells in healthy people across ages. A sample-barcoded 5' primer and a J-beta primer mix were used in a second PCR of roughly 6 to 12 cycles. MiXCR, applied by TCRdb to the 5' RACE reads, yields one record per CDR3 protein. The sample contains 1.5 million to 2 million distinct CDR3 sequences, 30% to 40% of which appear only once. Germline-derived CDR1 and CDR2 are MNHNS and SASEGT. This CDR3 is 15 amino acids long. V lost 2 bases to trimming and J lost 2 bases, with 7 bases between them. This TCR was sampled from a human donor in good health. Sequences were obtained from blood. This chain links TRBV6-1 with TRBJ1-6; the D is unclear. Here the CDR3 DNA reads TGTGCCAGCAGTGAACGGTACCCCTATAATTCACCCCTCCACTTT. Translated, it gives CASSERYPYNSPLHF.